Detailed here is one TCR beta chain. Its antigen is not identified. TCRdb reprocessed the RACE reads with MiXCR, giving one entry per CDR3 protein. Of 52,000 or so distinct CDR3 sequences listed, more than 8% were seen once; the top ten hold around 10%. The CDR3 is 16 amino acids. V lost 2 bases and J lost 0, with 12 bases in between. From germline, CDR1 is LGHDT and CDR2 YNNKEL (reference sequence). Stated time point: pre-sensitization, week 0. Sample treatment: therapeutic diphenylcyclopropenone sensitization with weekly scalp DPC. The sample is drawn from a study of human T cells and chemical hapten exposure. For the study at large: Sensitization employed 2% DPC on about 2 cm by about 2 cm of upper inner arm skin. The upper back received 0.01% DPC by patch testing, with results read at 6 days. Enrolled patients were predominantly female and had alopecia areata, totalis or universalis. Study-wide results and caveats: Those TCRs sitting above 1 in 1000 frequency stayed the same with DPC sensitization.

The gene calls are TRBV3-1 and TRBJ2-3; possibly TRBD2 for D (5 bases). Sequenced here: whole blood, sampled in connection with sensitization to the hapten diphenylcyclopropenone (DPC). This receptor was taken from a man aged 35-49 years with alopecia areata. Some clones in this sample may be carry-over from other donors' samples. The DNA for the CDR3 is TGTGCCAGCAGCCAATTGAGCTGGACTAGCACAGATACGCAGTATTTT. It yields the protein CASSQLSWTSTDTQYF.